This is a list of T cell receptor beta chains from one sample in a study of T cell responses to AZD1222 COVID-19 vaccine. Here immunoSEQ multiplex PCR was the method, and the copy in TCRdb shows in-frame clones only, minus some. The repertoire includes approximately 140,000 clones, 91% of them detected once, and around 5.2% sits in the top ten. This sample comprised peripheral blood, obtained on day 0 of AZD1222 vaccination. The receptors were gathered from an adult in good health. Each CDR3 is given with its conserved first and last residue. The order of the fields is V gene, J gene, D gene, clone size, CDR3 DNA, CDR3 protein. A D gene is named only where the DNA matches it firmly. Clone size, where shown, is once, few, many, or a class for clones that have expanded.

TRBV14	TRBJ2-1	TRBD1	NA	TGTGCCAGCAGCCAAGGGGCAGGGGGTTACAATGAGCAGTTCTTC	CASSQGAGGYNEQFF
TRBV6-6	TRBJ2-7	NA	NA	TGTGCCAGCAGTTACTCGGGCGGAACCTACGAGCAGTACTTC	CASSYSGGTYEQYF
TRBV3-1/TRBV3-2	TRBJ2-1	TRBD2	NA	TGTGCCAGCAGCCCCCCGGGACTAGCGGTCAATGAGCAGTTCTTC	CASSPPGLAVNEQFF
TRBV5-5	TRBJ2-3	NA	NA	TGTGCCAGCAGCCCTGAGACAGGCGGTACGCAGTATTTT	CASSPETGGTQYF
TRBV3-1/TRBV3-2	TRBJ2-1	NA	NA	TGTGCCAGCAGCTTGAGAGGAACCTACAATGAGCAGTTCTTC	CASSLRGTYNEQFF
TRBV6-6	TRBJ1-1	TRBD1	NA	TGTGCCAGCAGTTACCGGGGACAGATGAACACTGAAGCTTTCTTT	CASSYRGQMNTEAFF
TRBV9	TRBJ2-1	TRBD1	NA	TGTGCCAGCAGCTTCGGACAGGATGGCAATGAGCAGTTCTTC	CASSFGQDGNEQFF
TRBV5-1	TRBJ2-7	NA	NA	TGCGCCAGCAGCTCAGGGACCATACAGGGTTCCAATCAGGGCGAGCAGTACTTC	CASSSGTIQGSNQGEQYF
TRBV15	TRBJ2-3	NA	NA	TGTGCCACCAGCAGCTCGGGCGATACGCAGTATTTT	CATSSSGDTQYF
TRBV29-1	TRBJ1-2	NA	once	TGCAGCGTTGAATACGGCTATGGCTACACCTTC	CSVEYGYGYTF
TRBV9	TRBJ2-3	NA	NA	TGTGCCAGCAGCGTAGGAGGCGGTGCCGTGGATACGCAGTATTTT	CASSVGGGAVDTQYF
TRBV4-1	TRBJ1-1	NA	NA	TGCGCCAGCAGCCAAGCCGCGGTTCGAGCAGAAGCTTTCTTT	CASSQAAVRAEAFF
TRBV7-2	TRBJ1-6	NA	NA	TGTGCCAGCAGGTACACACAGGGCTCACCCCTCCACTTT	CASRYTQGSPLHF
TRBV6-5	TRBJ1-2	NA	NA	TGTGCCAGCAGTTACTCAGGGTATGGCTACACCTTC	CASSYSGYGYTF
TRBV3-1/TRBV3-2	TRBJ2-1	NA	NA	TGTGCCAGCAGCCGCCGTGGCGAGGGACTTCACTTTGGATACAATGAGCAGTTCTTC	CASSRRGEGLHFGYNEQFF
TRBV19	TRBJ2-5	TRBD2	NA	TGTGCCAGTAGTATGGGACTAGCGGCACAAGAGACCCAGTACTTC	CASSMGLAAQETQYF
TRBV5-1	TRBJ2-1	NA	NA	TGCGCCAGCAGCTTGGCCCCCTACAATGAGCAGTTCTTC	CASSLAPYNEQFF
TRBV28	TRBJ2-3	NA	NA	TGTGCCAGCAGTTCCACAGCCTTGGGTACGCAGTATTTT	CASSSTALGTQYF
TRBV28	TRBJ2-7	TRBD2	NA	TGTGCCAGCATCTCAACGGGAGGTAGTTTCGAGCAGTACTTC	CASISTGGSFEQYF
TRBV28	TRBJ1-2	TRBD1	NA	TGTGCCAGCAGTTTACCCGGAGGGACAGCAACTAACTATGGCTACACCTTC	CASSLPGGTATNYGYTF